Below are 20 T cell receptor beta chains sequenced from a single sample in a study of shared clonotypes between healthy human individuals. Cells designated naive CD8 were CD45RO-negative and were positively selected for CCR7, with terminally differentiated effector memory CD45RA+ cells excluded. Measured with immunoSEQ multiplex PCR; TCRdb has only the in-frame clones, and not every one. The top ten clones hold approximately 1.7% of a sample with about 2.1 million clones, 80% to 95% of them seen once. Sequencing was carried out using naive CD8+ T cells from PBMCs. The source is a man aged 18 to 30 in good health. Some clones in this sample may be carry-over from other donors' samples.

The chain links TRBV6-5 to TRBJ2-1, with D unresolved. Between the trimmed V and J ends, which lost 1 base and 5 bases, there was a span of 6 bases. Germline lookup yields CDR1 MNHEY and CDR2 SVGAGI. The CDR3 length is 13 residues. CDR3 sequence reads: CASSYLDNNEQFF. The CDR3 nucleotides read TGTGCCAGCAGTTACTTAGATAACAATGAGCAGTTCTTC.

The rearrangement uses TRBV5-1 and TRBJ1-2; TRBD1 agrees at 7 bases. Per the germline V gene, CDR1 is SGHRS and CDR2 is YFSETQ. J gave up 2 bases and V 2 bases, and 6 bases lay outside the gene matches. The CDR3 is 15 residues long. For the CDR3, the DNA is TGCGCCAGCAGCTTATACATGACAGGGAACTATGGCTACACCTTC. Its protein is CASSLYMTGNYGYTF.

Concerning this clone itself: Different DNA sequences within this sample yield the same CDR3. This chain links TRBV7-8 with TRBJ2-1; tentative D call: TRBD1 (5 bases). V lost 1 base, J lost 0 bases, and 7 bases lay in between. CDR3 length: 15 residues. The germline CDR1 and CDR2 sequences are SGHVS and FQNEAQ. The CDR3 DNA is TGTGCCAGCAGCTTAGGGGGCGGCTCCTACAATGAGCAGTTCTTC. Encoded protein: CASSLGGGSYNEQFF.

The CDR3 nucleotides are TGCACCAGCAGCCAAGATCCGCCGTGCCTCAGGAGGGAGCAGTACTTC. Translation gives CTSSQDPPCLRREQYF. The chain employs TRBV1 and TRBJ2-7; TRBD2 reflects the table's D call only, with no check against the DNA. TRBV1 is designated a pseudogene. This CDR3 comprises 16 residues.

The chain carries TRBV23-1 and TRBJ1-5, with TRBD1 as a possible D gene (6 bases). TRBV23-1 is noted as an ORF with a role that remains uncertain. Trimming took 9 bases from V and 6 from J, leaving 27 bases between them. CDR3 length: 17 amino acids. The CDR3 DNA is TGCGCCAGGCACGCATTATGGTCTGCAGGGGATCTTCAGCCCCAGCATTTT. Its translation is CARHALWSAGDLQPQHF.

J is TRBJ2-7 and V is TRBV27, with D possibly called TRBD1 or TRBD2 (5 bases each). Per germline, CDR1 MNHEY and CDR2 SMNVEV (reference sequence). V lost 8 bases and J 2 bases, leaving 13 bases between the germline ends. The CDR3 is 13 residues long. CDR3 amino acids: CASGPGPAYEQYF. The CDR3, as DNA: TGTGCCAGCGGGCCGGGACCAGCCTACGAGCAGTACTTC.

V gene TRBV7-8 combines with J gene TRBJ2-5; D assignment may be TRBD1 or TRBD2 (5 bases each). V gave up 8 bases and J gave up 5 bases, with 15 bases separating them. The CDR3 is 13 amino acids. Germline values: CDR1 SGHVS, CDR2 FQNEAQ. The CDR3 loop is CASWDRHVETQYF. CDR3 bases: TGTGCCAGCTGGGACCGGCACGTGGAGACCCAGTACTTC. Full variable domain (rest looked up from reference TRBV7-8 and TRBJ2-5): GAGVSQSPRYKVAKRGQDVALRCDPISGHVSLFWYQQALGQGPEFLTYFQNEAQLDKSGLPSDRFFAERPEGSVSTLKIQRTQQEDSAVYLCASWDRHVETQYFGPGTRLLVL.

Note on this clone: Different DNA sequences within this sample yield the same CDR3. The J gene is TRBJ2-7, the V gene TRBV9, with 7 positions matching TRBD2. J gave up 2 bases and V 2 bases, and 7 bases lay outside the gene matches. Germline lookup yields CDR1 SGDLS and CDR2 YYNGEE. CDR3 length equals 15 residues. The CDR3 DNA sequence: TGTGCCAGCAGCGTCGGGGGGTTAGCAACCTACGAGCAGTACTTC. Translating gives CASSVGGLATYEQYF.

V is TRBV6-5 and J is TRBJ1-2, with D possibly being TRBD1 (5 bases). Trimming stripped 2 bases from V and 2 bases from J, with 12 bases between. The CDR3 is 15 residues long. Germline V lookup: CDR1 MNHEY, CDR2 SVGAGI. As DNA, the CDR3 is TGTGCCAGCAGTTACACGGTTTCAGGGAACTATGGCTACACCTTC. It specifies CASSYTVSGNYGYTF.

The chain employs TRBV5-6 and TRBJ2-1; the D is unclear. V was clipped by 1 base and J by 3 bases, with 11 bases between them. Germline CDR1 reads SGHDT; CDR2 reads YYEEEE. This CDR3 spans 15 amino acids. Written as DNA, the CDR3 is TGTGCCAGCAGCTTGAGTCCTGAGCACTACAATGAGCAGTTCTTC. Its protein product is CASSLSPEHYNEQFF. Full variable domain (rest looked up from reference TRBV5-6 and TRBJ2-1): DAGVTQSPTHLIKTRGQQVTLRCSPKSGHDTVSWYQQALGQGPQFIFQYYEEEERQRGNFPDRFSGHQFPNYSSELNVNALLLGDSALYLCASSLSPEHYNEQFFGPGTRLTVL.

The J gene is TRBJ2-7, the V gene TRBV6-1, with 8 bases fitting TRBD1. The V and J ends lost 4 bases and 2 bases, in that order; junction bases with no gene match: 1. Germline CDR1 is MNHNS and CDR2 is SASEGT. The CDR3 covers 13 residues. CDR3 DNA sequence: TGTGCCAGCAGTGTGACAGGGGCCTACGAGCAGTACTTC. Translation: CASSVTGAYEQYF.

The V gene is TRBV7-8, the J gene TRBJ2-1; 15 bases map to TRBD2. The germline V gene encodes CDR1 SGHVS and CDR2 FQNEAQ. CDR3 length equals 18 residues. V shed 1 base, J shed 12 bases, and the junction held 13 bases outside the gene matches. The DNA of the CDR3 is TGTGCCAGCAGCTTAGGGGGACTAGCGGGAGGCCCACAACGGGGGCAGTTCTTC. Residues: CASSLGGLAGGPQRGQFF.

The genes are TRBV4-3 and TRBJ2-7; 7 nucleotides line up with TRBD2. With 0 bases clipped from V and 6 bases from J, the junction kept 11 bases outside the gene matches. CDR3 length: 16 amino acids. The V gene's germline CDR1 is LGHNA and CDR2 YSLEER. The CDR3 is CASSQEWSGARLEQYF. In DNA, the CDR3 is TGCGCCAGCAGCCAAGAATGGAGCGGGGCCCGCCTCGAGCAGTACTTC.

This chain connects TRBV6-5 to TRBJ2-1, with D uncertain. The CDR3 is 14 amino acids. Germline V lookup: CDR1 MNHEY, CDR2 SVGAGI. The germline V and J ends were trimmed by 6 bases and 6 bases, with 15 bases remaining between them. The CDR3 DNA reads as TGTGCCAGCAGCCTAGACGGCAACCTCAATGAGCAGTTCTTC. Protein product: CASSLDGNLNEQFF.

A word on this clone: The same CDR3 can be traced to other DNA sequences in this sample. This chain links TRBV27 with TRBJ2-3; D might be TRBD2 (6 bases). Germline loops: CDR1 MNHEY, CDR2 SMNVEV (reference sequence). V dropped 6 bases and J dropped 4 bases, with 11 bases sitting between them. This CDR3 has 13 residues. This chain's CDR3 is CASRPRGADTQYF. For the CDR3, the DNA is TGTGCCAGCAGGCCCCGCGGGGCAGATACGCAGTATTTT.

V gene TRBV9 combines with J gene TRBJ2-1; 10 bases are a match to TRBD1. The length of the CDR3 is 19 residues. V shed 3 bases, J shed 2 bases, and the junction held 14 bases outside the gene matches. Per germline, CDR1 SGDLS and CDR2 YYNGEE. CDR3 nucleotide sequence: TGTGCCAGCAGCGGCCCCATGGTCACCGGGACAGGGGCCTACAATGAGCAGTTCTTC. It yields the protein CASSGPMVTGTGAYNEQFF. The full variable domain, completed using reference TRBV9 and TRBJ2-1, is DSGVTQTPKHLITATGQRVTLRCSPRSGDLSVYWYQQSLDQGLQFLIQYYNGEERAKGNILERFSAQQFPDLHSELNLSSLELGDSALYFCASSGPMVTGTGAYNEQFFGPGTRLTVL.

The CDR3 loop reads CASSGTSNSYEQYF. The CDR3 DNA reads TGTGCCAGCAGCGGGACTTCCAACTCCTACGAGCAGTACTTC. The chain combines TRBV25-1 with TRBJ2-7; TRBD2 might be the D (6 bases). Germline CDR1 reads MGHDK; CDR2 reads SYGVNS. CDR3 length: 14 amino acids. V dropped 6 bases and J dropped 0 bases, with 12 bases sitting between them.

This rearrangement joins TRBV5-1 to TRBJ1-2; a weak D match, TRBD1 (6 bases). In germline, CDR1 is SGHRS, CDR2 YFSETQ. V was pared by 6 bases and J by 4 bases, with 28 bases between. The CDR3 covers 18 residues. CDR3 sequence: CASTLHDKILGGSYGYTF. Written as DNA, the CDR3 is TGCGCCAGCACCCTCCACGACAAAATCCTCGGGGGCTCCTATGGCTACACCTTC.

CDR3 nucleotides: TGTGCCAGCAGGGACCGGGACAGCAAAAACATTCAGTACTTC. Amino acid sequence: CASRDRDSKNIQYF. The chain employs TRBV11-2 and TRBJ2-4; 7 positions agree with TRBD1. The germline V gene encodes CDR1 SGHAT and CDR2 FQNNGV. V lost 6 bases, J lost 3 bases, and 5 bases stayed unmatched. The CDR3 spans 14 residues.

As to this clone: Other DNA sequences in this sample translate to the same CDR3. The chain uses TRBV30 and TRBJ2-1; the D gene could be TRBD1 or TRBD2 (5 bases each). Germline CDR1 and CDR2: GTSNPN and SVGIG (reference sequence). The CDR3 is 11 residues long. V was pared by 0 bases and J by 9 bases, with 6 bases between. CDR3: CAWSVGGEQFF. The CDR3 DNA reads as TGTGCCTGGAGTGTTGGGGGTGAGCAGTTCTTC.